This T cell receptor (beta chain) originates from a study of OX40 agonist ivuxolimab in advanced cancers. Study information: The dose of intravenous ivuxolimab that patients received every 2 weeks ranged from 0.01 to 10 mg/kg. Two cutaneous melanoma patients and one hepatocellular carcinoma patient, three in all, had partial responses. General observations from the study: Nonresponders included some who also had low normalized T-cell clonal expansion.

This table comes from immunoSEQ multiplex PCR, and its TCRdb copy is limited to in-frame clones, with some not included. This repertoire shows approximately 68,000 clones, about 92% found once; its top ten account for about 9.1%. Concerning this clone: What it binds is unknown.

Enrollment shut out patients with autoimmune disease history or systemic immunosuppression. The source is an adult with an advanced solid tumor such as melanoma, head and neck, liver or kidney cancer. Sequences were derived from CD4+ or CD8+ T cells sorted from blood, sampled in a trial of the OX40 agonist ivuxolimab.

CDR3 DNA sequence: TGTGCCAGCAGCGTGACCGGGACAGGGGGAGAGACCCAGTACTTC. It yields the protein CASSVTGTGGETQYF. The chain employs TRBV9 and TRBJ2-5, with 11 bases identical to TRBD1. V was pared by 2 bases and J by 4 bases, with 4 bases of the junction left unmatched. The CDR3 length is 15 residues. Germline V gene lookup returns CDR1 SGDLS and CDR2 YYNGEE.